Sequencing of this TCR beta chain was carried out in a study of regulatory T cells in long-lasting Graves disease. Noted time point: newly diagnosed GD, antithyroid drugs for less than 3 months. TCR sequences were obtained from RNA taken from PBMCs. Regarding this clonotype: A clone one base away is much larger, so this may be a read error.

This CDR3 contains 14 residues. Germline assignment: CDR1 MNHNS and CDR2 SASEGT. The TCR beta library used iRepertoire HTBI primers with Arm-PCR amplification of CDR3. TCRdb passed the multiplex PCR reads through MiXCR, listing each CDR3 protein once. In the table there are about 450,000 distinct CDR3 sequences, roughly 15% of which are singletons. The same data also went into a second study, on T cells in Graves' hyperthyroidism and ophthalmopathy.

The sequencing here drew on peripheral blood mononuclear cells (PBMCs), taken at new diagnosis, from a patient treated with antithyroid drugs. The genes are TRBV6-1 and TRBJ2-7; the match to TRBD2 covers 8 bases. The sequence derives from a woman aged 25 to 39 with Graves disease. CDR3 region: CASSTGGTTYDQYF. CDR3 nucleotide sequence: TGTGCCAGCAGTACGGGAGGGACTACCTACGATCAGTACTTC.